A single sample gave rise to the 32 T cell receptor beta chains below, sequenced in a study of blood T cells in healthy people across ages. The use of a sample-barcoded 5' primer and a J-beta primer mix characterized a second PCR of about 6 to 11 cycles. From the 5' RACE reads, TCRdb called clonotypes with MiXCR, one entry per CDR3 protein. Here the sample spans approximately 1,700,000 distinct CDR3 sequences, about two fifths being singletons. Material for sequencing was blood. These receptors originate from a human donor in good health.

This clonotype has just a few counts. The gene calls are TRBV6-5 and TRBJ2-7, with 12 bases that match TRBD2. J was trimmed by 4 bases and V by 7 bases; bases with no gene match: 8. The CDR3 totals 15 residues. The germline gives CDR1 MNHEY, CDR2 SVGAGI. CDR3 bases: TGTGCCAGCACCTCGCCCGGACTAGCGGGGTACGAGCAGTACTTC. Translation: CASTSPGLAGYEQYF.

This chain connects TRBV12-3 or TRBV12-4 to TRBJ1-2; 10 bases are a match to TRBD1. With 6 bases clipped from V and 2 bases from J, the junction kept 6 bases outside the gene matches. This CDR3 is built from 15 residues. The CDR3, as DNA: TGTGCCAGCAGGAGACAGGGGGCTTTCAACTATGGCTACACCTTC. Protein product: CASRRQGAFNYGYTF.

This clonotype came up a few times. In nucleotides, the CDR3 is TGTGCCAGCAGCTCCTTAGCGGGGGGGCTCACAGATACGCAGTATTTT. Encoded protein: CASSSLAGGLTDTQYF. This chain uses TRBV7-2 with TRBJ2-3; 11 bases match TRBD2. Germline V CDR1 and CDR2: SGHTA, FQGNSA. Trimming cost V 4 bases and J 2 bases; bases outside gene matches: 5. This CDR3 has 16 residues.

The chain couples TRBV20-1 to TRBJ2-7; D possibly matches TRBD1 or TRBD2 (7 bases each). The V end lost 0 bases, the J end lost 2 bases, and 26 bases lay between the germline ends. Germline V CDR1 and CDR2: DFQATT, SNEGSKA (reference sequence). The CDR3 contains 19 residues. The CDR3 is CSARDPGGQEGRGTYEQYF. The CDR3 DNA sequence: TGCAGTGCTAGAGATCCGGGAGGACAGGAGGGACGGGGTACCTACGAGCAGTACTTC.

This clonotype was observed many times. The chain recombines TRBV12-3 or TRBV12-4 with TRBJ2-7, with TRBD1 matching 10 bases. The CDR3 covers 14 residues. V dropped 7 bases and J dropped 5; count of bases not matched to a gene: 8. CDR3: CASTSWDRGDEQYF. Written as DNA, the CDR3 is TGTGCCAGCACCTCCTGGGACAGGGGCGACGAGCAGTACTTC.

This clonotype occurred a few times. The chain recombines TRBV7-2 with TRBJ2-2; TRBD2 aligns across 7 bases. Trimming at V came to 3 bases and at J to 3 bases, leaving 4 bases not matched to a gene. Per germline, CDR1 SGHTA and CDR2 FQGNSA. The CDR3 runs to 15 residues. The DNA of the CDR3 is TGTGCCAGCAGCTTGGGGAGGGTGCACACCGGGGAGCTGTTTTTT. Protein: CASSLGRVHTGELFF.

In its sample, this clonotype was seen many times. The rearrangement joins TRBV28 to TRBJ2-7, with 10 bases that match TRBD1. After removal of 8 bases from V and 1 base from J, the junction contained 2 bases not matched to a gene. Germline V lookup: CDR1 MDHEN, CDR2 SYDVKM. This CDR3 region has 13 residues. CDR3 DNA sequence: TGTGCCAGCCGGACAGGGGGGTCCTACGAGCAGTACTTC. Translated, it gives CASRTGGSYEQYF.

The V and J genes are TRBV12-3 or TRBV12-4 and TRBJ2-7, with unresolved D. Trimming took 7 bases from V and 0 from J, leaving 7 bases between them. The CDR3 runs 12 residues. CDR3 DNA sequence: TGTGCCAGCACCCTCAACTCCTACGAGCAGTACTTC. Its translation: CASTLNSYEQYF.

A few counts support this clonotype. The chain links TRBV7-9 to TRBJ1-2; no clear D. The germline gives CDR1 SEHNR, CDR2 FQNEAQ (reference sequence). This CDR3 spans 15 amino acids. Trimming took 6 bases from V and 6 from J, leaving 20 bases between them. In DNA, the CDR3 is TGTGCCAGCAGGAAACGGATTAGCCTCAATGATGGCTACACCTTC. It encodes CASRKRISLNDGYTF.

In DNA form, the CDR3 reads TGCAGTGCTAGCCCGGGGACAGTCGAAGGGACCCAGTACTTC. It codes for CSASPGTVEGTQYF. The chain carries TRBV20-1 and TRBJ2-5; TRBD1 aligns across 7 bases. Trimming at V came to 3 bases and at J to 7 bases, leaving 11 bases not matched to a gene. In germline, CDR1 is DFQATT, CDR2 SNEGSKA (reference sequence). The CDR3 totals 14 residues.

The rearrangement links TRBV5-4 to TRBJ1-1, with D maybe TRBD1 (6 bases). The V end was cut by 4 bases, the J end by 4 bases, with 17 bases between. Germline CDR1 is SGHNT and CDR2 is YYREEE (reference sequence). This CDR3 spans 15 amino acids. CDR3 nucleotides: TGTGCCAGCAGCAACAACCTGGGACACCTCACTGAAGCTTTCTTT. Residues: CASSNNLGHLTEAFF.

The chain combines TRBV29-1 with TRBJ1-2, with D possibly matching TRBD1 (5 bases). The CDR3 runs to 15 residues. V was clipped by 4 bases and J by 8 bases, with 23 bases between them. CDR1 SQVTM and CDR2 ANQGSEA come from the germline V gene. The CDR3 loop reads CSVALPGLSSDGYTF. CDR3 bases: TGCAGCGTTGCCCTTCCGGGACTCAGCTCTGACGGCTACACCTTC.

Notes on this clonotype: A junction boundary mismatches the germline segment, possibly from a read error. The V and J genes are TRBV4-3 and TRBJ1-1; D is ambiguous. Germline values: CDR1 LGHNA, CDR2 YSLEER. The CDR3 consists of 15 residues. The CDR3: CASSLRHFQNPEAFF. Written as DNA, the CDR3 is TGCGCCAGCAGCCTTAGACATTTTCAGAACCCTGAAGCTTTCTTT.

The CDR3 sequence: CSASGQGEEKLFF. As DNA, the CDR3 is TGCAGTGCAAGTGGACAGGGGGAGGAAAAACTGTTTTTT. The rearrangement links TRBV20-1 to TRBJ1-4; 10 bases fit TRBD1. The CDR3 is 13 residues long. CDR1 and CDR2 from the germline V gene are DFQATT and SNEGSKA (reference sequence). V trimming: 6 bases; J trimming: 8 bases; junction bases outside the gene matches: 6.

The chain has TRBV6-2 or TRBV6-3 and TRBJ1-6, with a weak D call TRBD1 (5 bases). The germline CDR1 and CDR2 sequences are MNHEY and SVGEGT. The CDR3 has 15 residues. V was clipped by 5 bases and J by 8 bases, with 16 bases between them. The CDR3 reads CASSPTAPAYSPLHF. In nucleotides, the CDR3 is TGTGCCAGCAGTCCGACAGCTCCCGCTTATTCACCCCTCCACTTT.

V gene TRBV12-3 or TRBV12-4 combines with J gene TRBJ1-1; TRBD1 matches 10 bases. After removal of 7 bases from V and 6 bases from J, the junction contained 11 bases not matched to a gene. The CDR3 spans 15 residues. CDR3 residues: CASTPLTGGWAEAFF. CDR3 nucleotide sequence: TGTGCCAGCACTCCTTTGACAGGGGGCTGGGCTGAAGCTTTCTTT.

This clonotype was seen at least ten times. The chain links TRBV4-1 to TRBJ2-7; D uncertain. This CDR3 region has 13 residues. Germline lookup yields CDR1 MGHRA and CDR2 YSYEKL. Deletions cut 1 base from V and 4 bases from J, with 8 bases between. The CDR3 region is CASSQGVDYEQYF. CDR3 sequence (DNA): TGCGCCAGCAGCCAAGGAGTGGATTACGAGCAGTACTTC.

This sequence joins TRBV7-9 and TRBJ1-6, with 7 bases lining up with TRBD1. Looked up from germline, CDR1 is SEHNR and CDR2 is FQNEAQ (reference sequence). The V and J ends lost 5 bases and 17 bases, in that order; junction bases with no gene match: 9. The CDR3 totals 12 residues. The CDR3 coding sequence is TGTGCCAGCAGCCCTGGGACAGACTTCATCCACTTT. Amino acid sequence: CASSPGTDFIHF. The variable domain in full, completed from reference TRBV7-9 and TRBJ1-6, reads DTGVSQNPRHKITKRGQNVTFRCDPISEHNRLYWYRQTLGQGPEFLTYFQNEAQLEKSRLLSDRFSAERPKGSFSTLEIQRTEQGDSAMYLCASSPGTDFIHFGNGTRLTVT.

This clonotype has just one count. A read error may produce the germline difference seen at one junction end. The J gene is TRBJ2-6, the V gene TRBV6-2 or TRBV6-3, with D perhaps matching TRBD1 (6 bases). This CDR3 has 19 amino acids. Germline V gene data show CDR1 as MNHEY and CDR2 as SVGEGT. The CDR3 bases are TGTGCCAGCAGCCCTCCTTCGCCAGGGGCGCTGGTTGGGGCCGACGTCCTGACTTTC. Amino acid sequence: CASSPPSPGALVGADVLTF.

This clonotype was recorded many times. This rearrangement joins TRBV29-1 to TRBJ2-1; no firm D call. This CDR3 has 13 residues. CDR1 SQVTM and CDR2 ANQGSEA come from the germline V gene. V was trimmed by 5 bases and J by 3 bases, leaving 11 bases between them. CDR3 loop: CSVSSSSYNEQFF. In DNA, the CDR3 is TGCAGCGTTTCGTCTAGTAGCTACAATGAGCAGTTCTTC.

The gene calls are TRBV27 and TRBJ1-4; D perhaps matches TRBD1 (5 bases). The CDR3 totals 15 residues. V lost 2 bases to trimming and J lost 4 bases, with 11 bases between them. The germline CDR1 and CDR2 sequences are MNHEY and SMNVEV (reference sequence). The CDR3 DNA sequence: TGTGCCAGCAGTTTAATTGGGGGGTATAATGAAAAACTGTTTTTT. Translation gives CASSLIGGYNEKLFF. Filled out from reference TRBV27 and TRBJ1-4, the complete variable domain reads EAQVTQNPRYLITVTGKKLTVTCSQNMNHEYMSWYRQDPGLGLRQIYYSMNVEVTDKGDVPEGYKVSRKEKRNFPLILESPSPNQTSLYFCASSLIGGYNEKLFFGSGTQLSVL.

This clonotype has only a few counts. The rearrangement joins TRBV4-3 to TRBJ2-3; no firm D call. V lost 0 bases and J lost 5, with 6 bases in between. This CDR3 region has 13 residues. Germline assignment: CDR1 LGHNA and CDR2 YSLEER. The CDR3 sequence: CASSQDWKDTQYF. The CDR3 DNA follows: TGCGCCAGCAGCCAAGACTGGAAAGATACGCAGTATTTT.

Only a few counts were recorded for this clonotype. The junction departs from the called germline gene at one end, perhaps through a read error. V and J are TRBV12-3 or TRBV12-4 and TRBJ1-2; D ambiguous. The CDR3 is 12 amino acids. The CDR3 sequence: CTSSFTPHGYTF. For the CDR3, the DNA is TGTACCAGCAGTTTTACACCTCATGGCTACACCTTC.

The chain employs TRBV5-1 and TRBJ1-2, with 10 bases lining up with TRBD1. The CDR3 covers 13 residues. With V trimmed by 8 bases and J by 7 bases, 8 bases remained unmatched. Germline loops: CDR1 SGHRS, CDR2 YFSETQ. The CDR3 reads CARSRDRGSGYTF. CDR3 bases: TGCGCCAGAAGCCGGGACAGGGGAAGTGGCTACACCTTC.

In regard to this clonotype: An end of the junction does not agree with germline; a read error may underlie this. The genes are TRBV27 and TRBJ1-1, with D unclear. This CDR3 is 13 amino acids long. CDR1 MNHEY and CDR2 SMNVEV come from the germline V gene (reference sequence). The CDR3 here is CASSWEFNTEAFF. The CDR3, as DNA: TGTGCCAGCAGTTGGGAGTTTAACACTGAAGCCTTCTTT.

The chain joins TRBV12-3 or TRBV12-4 to TRBJ2-5; perhaps TRBD1 as D (5 bases). Between the trimmed V and J ends, which lost 6 bases and 5 bases, there was a span of 10 bases. CDR3 length: 12 residues. The CDR3 DNA follows: TGTGCCAGCAGAGGGGTGGAGGAGACCCAGTACTTC. It translates to CASRGVEETQYF.

This clonotype was observed a few times. The CDR3 is CASSPQTGNQPQHF. The CDR3 DNA sequence: TGTGCCAGCTCACCACAGACGGGGAATCAGCCCCAGCATTTT. V gene TRBV18 combines with J gene TRBJ1-5; D not resolved. Trimming cost V 1 base and J 4 bases, with 8 bases left between them. CDR3 size: 14 residues. Germline assignment: CDR1 KGHSH and CDR2 LQKENI.

The V call is TRBV5-1, the J call TRBJ1-1; no firm D call. Germline lookup yields CDR1 SGHRS and CDR2 YFSETQ. The CDR3 has 12 amino acids. V was shortened by 7 bases and J by 10 bases, with 17 bases between the two germline ends. The CDR3 bases are TGCGCCAGCCCGAGGTCGATGCTTGGAGCTTTCTTT. This encodes CASPRSMLGAFF.

This clonotype occurred a few times. This chain connects TRBV5-1 to TRBJ1-2; 9 bases fit TRBD1. This CDR3 spans 17 amino acids. Germline V gene sequence: CDR1 SGHRS, CDR2 YFSETQ. Trimming at V came to 0 bases and at J to 5 bases, leaving 11 bases not matched to a gene. The DNA of the CDR3 is TGCGCCAGCAGCTTGGCCGGGACAGGGCCTTCTCTTTATGGCTACACCTTC. It codes for CASSLAGTGPSLYGYTF.

This sequence joins TRBV12-3 or TRBV12-4 and TRBJ1-2; D is unclear. V gave up 2 bases and J gave up 7 bases, with 11 bases separating them. The CDR3 covers 13 residues. CDR3 in DNA: TGTGCCAGCAGTTTACTGGGTATCTCTGGCTACACCTTC. Protein sequence: CASSLLGISGYTF.

J is TRBJ1-1 and V is TRBV6-5; the match to TRBD1 covers 8 bases. The V and J ends lost 6 bases and 0 bases, in that order; junction bases with no gene match: 9. Germline CDR1 and CDR2: MNHEY and SVGAGI. This CDR3 comprises 16 residues. CDR3 sequence reads: CASRYLRGLMNTEAFF. CDR3 DNA sequence: TGTGCCAGCAGATACCTCAGGGGGCTAATGAACACTGAAGCTTTCTTT.

The J gene is TRBJ1-1, the V gene TRBV7-9; 10 bases align to TRBD1. Germline lookup yields CDR1 SEHNR and CDR2 FQNEAQ (reference sequence). Unmatched junction bases numbered 11, after V lost 5 bases and J lost 5 bases. The CDR3 loop spans 16 amino acids. The CDR3 DNA is TGTGCCAGCAGCCCAGGCCCGGGACAGGGGAAAACTGAAGCTTTCTTT. This translates into CASSPGPGQGKTEAFF.